Below are 5 T cell receptor beta chains sequenced from a single sample in a study of cytomegalovirus exposure and HLA in healthy donors. In the PCR, 60 Vbeta and 13 Jbeta primers were used. The repertoire was sequenced with immunoSEQ multiplex PCR; TCRdb's copy has only in-frame clones and lacks some. The listing contains approximately 76,000 clones. Sequencing used PBMCs. These receptors all come from a man aged 18 to 35 in good health and CMV-seropositive.

The V gene is TRBV10-3, the J gene TRBJ2-7; 9 bases map to TRBD2. The CDR3 has 14 residues. Germline CDR1 reads ENHRY; CDR2 reads SYGVKD. V lost 4 bases and J lost 4; bases outside the gene matches: 5. CDR3 sequence reads: CAISVTSGLYEQYF. The DNA for the CDR3 is TGTGCCATCAGTGTCACTAGCGGGTTGTACGAGCAGTACTTC.

The chain is built from TRBV6-5 and TRBJ1-2; tentative D call: TRBD1 (6 bases). Germline assignment: CDR1 MNHEY and CDR2 SVGAGI. This CDR3 spans 14 amino acids. V was trimmed by 5 bases and J by 2 bases, leaving 12 bases between them. Here the CDR3 reads CASSNFGQNYGYTF. DNA of the CDR3: TGTGCCAGCAGTAATTTCGGACAGAACTATGGCTACACCTTC.

The CDR3 sequence is CAWSRLAVTGELFF. In nucleotides, the CDR3 is TGTGCCTGGAGTCGTTTAGCCGTCACCGGGGAGCTGTTTTTT. This chain connects TRBV30 to TRBJ2-2; no clear D gene. This CDR3 spans 14 amino acids. Per the germline V gene, CDR1 is GTSNPN and CDR2 is SVGIG (reference sequence). V was clipped by 2 bases and J by 4 bases, with 11 bases between them. Supplemented by reference TRBV30 and TRBJ2-2, the full variable domain reads SQTIHQWPATLVQPVGSPLSLECTVEGTSNPNLYWYRQAAGRGLQLLFYSVGIGQISSEVPQNLSASRPQDRQFILSSKKLLLSDSGFYLCAWSRLAVTGELFFGEGSRLTVL.

With regard to this clone: An end of the junction differs from the germline gene, which may be a read error. V usage is TRBV11-2 and J usage is TRBJ2-1; D is ambiguous. CDR1 is SGHAT and CDR2 is FQNNGV in the germline V gene. The CDR3 spans 12 residues. The DNA for the CDR3 is TGTGCCAGCAGCTTAGAAATCCCGAGTCCTATCTTC. Protein: CASSLEIPSPIF.

The gene calls are TRBV7-6 and TRBJ1-1; 7 positions match TRBD1. This CDR3 contains 14 residues. CDR1 and CDR2 (germline): SGHVS, FNYEAQ. Unmatched junction bases numbered 5, after V lost 5 bases and J lost 2 bases. This CDR3 reads CASSPNRGNTEAFF. The CDR3 bases are TGTGCCAGCAGCCCCAACAGGGGAAACACTGAAGCTTTCTTT. The variable domain in full, with the rest retrieved from reference TRBV7-6 and TRBJ1-1, is GAGVSQSPRYKVTKRGQDVALRCDPISGHVSLYWYRQALGQGPEFLTYFNYEAQQDKSGLPNDRFSAERPEGSISTLTIQRTEQRDSAMYRCASSPNRGNTEAFFGQGTRLTVV.